This TCR beta chain was sequenced during a study of a mutant IDH1 vaccine in newly diagnosed glioma. Time point given: week 47, end of study. Vaccination used 300 ug of mutant IDH1 20-mer peptide per dose, with topical imiquimod. Data came from immunoSEQ multiplex PCR; TCRdb stores just in-frame clones and leaves some out. Of about 36,000 clones in the sample, 75% are singletons; the top ten hold about 8.9%. Concerning this clone itself: Its target is not known.

Germline assignment: CDR1 SGHRS and CDR2 YFSETQ. This CDR3 comprises 16 residues. Trimming stripped 0 bases from V and 1 base from J, with 13 bases between. Material: PBMCs, obtained from a glioma patient whose treatment included an IDH1 peptide vaccine. This receptor was taken from a man aged 40-55 years with glioma. The genes are TRBV5-1 and TRBJ1-1; D might be TRBD1 (6 bases). The CDR3 DNA is TGCGCCAGCAGCTTGGCCGGCGACAGGACGAACACTGAAGCTTTCTTT. Its protein product is CASSLAGDRTNTEAFF. The complete variable domain, with remaining parts taken from reference TRBV5-1 and TRBJ1-1, reads KAGVTQTPRYLIKTRGQQVTLSCSPISGHRSVSWYQQTPGQGLQFLFEYFSETQRNKGNFPGRFSGRQFSNSRSEMNVSTLELGDSALYLCASSLAGDRTNTEAFFGQGTRLTVV.